Listed here are 13 T cell receptor beta chains from one sample, sequenced in a study of patients and donors after allogeneic stem cell transplantation. TCRdb re-called the RT-PCR reads with MiXCR, one entry per CDR3 protein. The sample lists about a million distinct CDR3 sequences; over 15% were seen once. Sequenced: blood, either unsorted or a sorted T cell fraction (not recorded which). These receptors were taken from a human donor who was either an allogeneic HSCT recipient or a stem cell or donor lymphocyte infusion donor (not recorded which). It is not recorded whose cells these are; they may come from a transplant donor.

The chain is built from TRBV7-2 and TRBJ2-3; 8 positions match TRBD2. V lost 2 bases to trimming and J lost 2 bases; unmatched junction nucleotides: 3. CDR3 length: 15 amino acids. The germline gives CDR1 SGHTA, CDR2 FQGNSA. The CDR3: CASSLTSGYTDTQYF. CDR3 nucleotide sequence: TGTGCCAGCAGCTTAACTAGCGGCTACACAGATACGCAGTATTTT.

This clonotype has just a few counts. The chain combines TRBV14 with TRBJ2-1; D possibly uses TRBD1 or TRBD2 (6 bases each). Germline CDR1 is SGHDN and CDR2 is FVKESK. The length of the CDR3 is 16 residues. The V and J ends lost 4 bases and 0 bases respectively, with 13 bases between them. The CDR3 DNA reads TGTGCCAGCAGCCTGAGGGGGACTTCCTCCTACAATGAGCAGTTCTTC. Its protein product is CASSLRGTSSYNEQFF.

This rearrangement joins TRBV30 to TRBJ1-5; D might be TRBD1 (6 bases). Looked up from germline, CDR1 is GTSNPN and CDR2 is SVGIG (reference sequence). The length of the CDR3 is 13 residues. V dropped 1 base and J dropped 5 bases, with 9 bases sitting between them. Written as DNA, the CDR3 is TGTGCCTGGAGTGGCAGGGGCGATCAGCCCCAGCATTTT. It is translated as CAWSGRGDQPQHF.

The V call is TRBV7-9, the J call TRBJ2-1; 12 nucleotides align to TRBD2. Germline V CDR1 and CDR2: SEHNR, FQNEAQ (reference sequence). The CDR3 is 16 residues long. The V and J ends lost 5 bases and 6 bases, in that order; junction bases with no gene match: 8. Here the CDR3 reads CASSPTLAGGANEQFF. In DNA form, the CDR3 reads TGTGCCAGCAGCCCTACCCTAGCGGGGGGGGCCAATGAGCAGTTCTTC.

This clonotype has a count of ten or more. The chain joins TRBV29-1 to TRBJ1-1, with D unresolved. Germline CDR1 reads SQVTM; CDR2 reads ANQGSEA. The V end lost 5 bases, the J end lost 7 bases, and 14 bases lay between the germline ends. The length of the CDR3 is 12 residues. CDR3 nucleotide sequence: TGCAGCGTTCTGCGGCGCGGAGGTGAAGCTTTCTTT. Protein product: CSVLRRGGEAFF.

This clonotype has just a few counts. V is TRBV2 and J is TRBJ1-6; maybe TRBD1 (5 bases). The CDR3 has 17 amino acids. Trimming removed 0 bases from V and 6 bases from J, with 15 bases in between. Looked up from germline, CDR1 is SNHLY and CDR2 is FYNNEI. The DNA of the CDR3 is TGTGCCAGCAGTGAAGCGCTTCGGGGCAGGCGTAATTCACCCCTCCACTTT. Translating it yields CASSEALRGRRNSPLHF.

The rearrangement links TRBV20-1 to TRBJ1-2, with D perhaps matching TRBD1 (5 bases). Trimming took off 5 bases at V and 4 bases at J, with 17 bases between the two ends. CDR3 length: 14 residues. Looked up from germline, CDR1 is DFQATT and CDR2 is SNEGSKA (reference sequence). This CDR3 is CSAPPGGEVYGYTF. CDR3 bases: TGCAGTGCTCCCCCGGGGGGTGAGGTCTATGGCTACACCTTC.

The table lists this clonotype with a few counts. V gene TRBV7-2 combines with J gene TRBJ1-1; D gene unclear. V shed 5 bases and J shed 5 bases, with 12 bases lying between them. Germline V gives CDR1 SGHTA, CDR2 FQGNSA. CDR3 length: 13 residues. CDR3: CASSTEVGTEAFF. The CDR3 DNA follows: TGTGCCAGCAGCACCGAGGTGGGGACTGAAGCTTTCTTT. Supplemented by reference TRBV7-2 and TRBJ1-1, the full variable domain reads GAGVSQSPSNKVTEKGKDVELRCDPISGHTALYWYRQSLGQGLEFLIYFQGNSAPDKSGLPSDRFSAERTGGSVSTLTIQRTQQEDSAVYLCASSTEVGTEAFFGQGTRLTVV.

This clonotype was observed a handful of times. J is TRBJ1-2 and V is TRBV7-9, with unresolved D. Germline values: CDR1 SEHNR, CDR2 FQNEAQ (reference sequence). This CDR3 has 15 residues. Deletions cut 5 bases from V and 5 bases from J, with 18 bases between. CDR3 nucleotide sequence: TGTGCCAGCAGCCTCTATAATCCAGGAGAATATGGCTACACCTTC. Its translation: CASSLYNPGEYGYTF.

This chain links TRBV5-1 with TRBJ2-1, with 9 positions matching TRBD2. The CDR3 spans 15 residues. In germline, CDR1 is SGHRS, CDR2 YFSETQ. Trimming at V came to 1 base and at J to 5 bases, leaving 4 bases not matched to a gene. The CDR3 DNA follows: TGCGCCAGCAGCTTGCCTAGCGGGACTCACAATGAGCAGTTCTTC. It codes for CASSLPSGTHNEQFF.

The CDR3 loop is CASSLRRTGEDEQFF. CDR3 DNA: TGTGCCAGCAGCTTGAGGCGGACAGGGGAAGACGAGCAGTTCTTC. The rearrangement links TRBV7-9 to TRBJ2-1; the match to TRBD1 covers 9 bases. Per the germline V gene, CDR1 is SEHNR and CDR2 is FQNEAQ (reference sequence). V was pared by 3 bases and J by 10 bases, with 10 bases of the junction left unmatched. The CDR3 has 15 residues.

The J gene is TRBJ1-6, the V gene TRBV5-1, with 9 positions matching TRBD1. Germline values: CDR1 SGHRS, CDR2 YFSETQ. V lost 4 bases, J lost 6 bases, and 8 bases stayed unmatched. The CDR3 has 16 amino acids. CDR3 residues: CASSMRTGGRNSPLHF. DNA of the CDR3: TGCGCCAGCAGCATGAGAACAGGGGGCCGTAATTCACCCCTCCACTTT.

This clonotype was seen more than once but under ten times. The chain links TRBV7-9 to TRBJ1-6, with D unclear. Per germline, CDR1 SEHNR and CDR2 FQNEAQ (reference sequence). V lost 1 base and J lost 10, with 14 bases in between. The CDR3 is 15 residues long. This CDR3 reads CASSLVGSVYSPLHF. The CDR3 nucleotides read TGTGCCAGCAGCTTAGTAGGATCCGTTTACTCACCCCTCCACTTT.